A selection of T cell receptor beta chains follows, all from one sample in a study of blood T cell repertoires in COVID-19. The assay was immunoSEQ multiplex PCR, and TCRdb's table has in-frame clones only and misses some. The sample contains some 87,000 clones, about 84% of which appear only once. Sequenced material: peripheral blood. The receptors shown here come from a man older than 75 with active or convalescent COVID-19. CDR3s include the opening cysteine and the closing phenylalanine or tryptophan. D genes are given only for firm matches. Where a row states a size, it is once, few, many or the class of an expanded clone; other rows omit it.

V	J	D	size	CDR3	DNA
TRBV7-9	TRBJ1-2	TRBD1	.	CASSYSGQPTYGYTF	TGTGCCAGCAGCTATTCGGGACAGCCAACCTATGGCTACACCTTC
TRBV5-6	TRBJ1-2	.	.	CASSPSTEFSGYTF	TGTGCCAGCAGCCCTTCGACCGAATTTAGCGGCTACACCTTC
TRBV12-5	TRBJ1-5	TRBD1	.	CASGLDRGLQPQHF	TGTGCTAGTGGTCTTGACAGGGGTTTGCAGCCCCAGCATTTT
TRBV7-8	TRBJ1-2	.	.	CASSLGGRSGSGYTF	TGTGCCAGCAGCTTAGGCGGTCGTTCGGGATCTGGCTACACCTTC
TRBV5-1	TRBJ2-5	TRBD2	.	CASSEGLAGGPQHF	TGCGCCAGCAGCGAGGGACTAGCGGGGGGGCCCCAGCACTTC
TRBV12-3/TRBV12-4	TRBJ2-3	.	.	CASSLLDRGQYF	TGTGCCAGCAGCTTACTCGACCGGGGGCAGTATTTT
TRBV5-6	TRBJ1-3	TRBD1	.	CASSFTGTGGRNTIYF	TGTGCCAGCAGCTTTACCGGGACAGGGGGCAGAAACACCATATATTTT
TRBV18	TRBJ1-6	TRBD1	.	CASSLLSGTGTDNSPLHF	TGTGCCAGCTCACTCCTGTCCGGGACAGGGACCGATAATTCACCCCTCCACTTT
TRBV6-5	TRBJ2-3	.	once	CASSYSLESTDTQYF	TGTGCCAGCAGTTACTCTTTGGAGAGCACAGATACGCAGTATTTT
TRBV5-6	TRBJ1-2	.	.	CASSGLRSYGYTF	TGTGCCAGCAGTGGGTTAAGGAGCTATGGCTACACCTTC
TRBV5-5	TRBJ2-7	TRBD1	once	CASSPTGSSYEQYF	TGTGCCAGCAGCCCGACAGGGAGCTCCTACGAGCAGTACTTC
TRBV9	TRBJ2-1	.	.	CASSVASTTSQGAYNEQFF	TGTGCCAGCAGCGTAGCTTCTACGACCTCCCAAGGGGCCTACAATGAGCAGTTCTTC
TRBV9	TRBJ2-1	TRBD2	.	CASSEQRGGQDEQFF	TGTGCCAGCAGCGAACAACGGGGGGGCCAGGACGAGCAGTTCTTC
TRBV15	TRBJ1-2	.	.	CATSGTLYGYTF	TGTGCCACCAGCGGCACCCTCTATGGCTACACCTTC
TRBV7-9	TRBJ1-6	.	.	CASSLMIGGGHSPLHF	TGTGCCAGCAGCTTAATGATCGGTGGAGGGCATTCACCCCTCCACTTT
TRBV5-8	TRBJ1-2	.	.	CASSPRLHYGYTF	TGTGCCAGCAGCCCCCGTCTTCACTATGGCTACACCTTC
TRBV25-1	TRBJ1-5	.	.	CASSEDRRSNQPQHF	TGTGCCAGCAGTGAAGACAGGAGATCCAATCAGCCCCAGCATTTT